This T cell receptor (beta chain) was sequenced during a study of CD4 T cells in relation to SARS-CoV-2 and coronaviruses. General study results and limits: Pre-pandemic and post-infection samples never came from the same donor.

The V segment lost 3 bases and the J segment 3 bases; nucleotides outside the gene matches: 3. This CDR3 is 14 amino acids long. The V gene's germline CDR1 is GTSNPN and CDR2 SVGIG (reference sequence). The repertoire was sequenced with immunoSEQ multiplex PCR; TCRdb's copy has only in-frame clones and lacks some. The table records under 65,000 clones, roughly 85% of them present only once. As to this clone: The antigen remains undetermined.

Before the COVID-19 pandemic, during about 2011-2019, CD4+ T cells were taken from unexposed donors. The genes are TRBV30 and TRBJ2-2, with TRBD1 matching 8 bases. The sequencing sample was made of memory CD4+ T cells from PBMCs. The receptor was derived from a human donor in good health. The DNA of the CDR3 is TGTGCCTGGAGGGACAGGGCCTACACCGGGGAGCTGTTTTTT. Translated, it gives CAWRDRAYTGELFF.